This TCR beta chain was found in a study of cytomegalovirus exposure and HLA in healthy donors. Researchers ran the PCR with 60 Vbeta and 13 Jbeta primers. How the authors handled the data: Later, roughly 80 million unique TCR beta chains were counted in an analysis, and about 12 million of them were shared. Assay: immunoSEQ multiplex PCR; the TCRdb copy retains only in-frame clones and omits some. That table supplies the V and J calls and clone size; D and trimming were determined from the DNA. The sample consists of 64,000 or so clones, 65% to 70% of them appearing once. The CDR3 consists of 14 residues. From germline, CDR1 is SGHRS and CDR2 YFSETQ. Between the trimmed V and J ends, which lost 3 bases and 6 bases, there was a span of 16 bases.

The receptor was isolated from a man between 35 and 55 years old in good health and CMV-seropositive. The sample consisted of PBMCs. This chain links TRBV5-1 with TRBJ2-7, with TRBD2 as a possible D gene (6 bases). CDR3: CASSSGTLEGEQYF. The CDR3 coding sequence is TGCGCCAGCAGCTCCGGGACTTTAGAAGGCGAGCAGTACTTC.